This T cell receptor beta chain derives from a study of technical replicates of blood from a few donors. V was shortened by 2 bases and J by 6 bases, with 26 bases between the two germline ends. In germline, CDR1 is GTSNPN, CDR2 SVGIG (reference sequence). The CDR3 is made up of 17 amino acids. Sequencing was performed with immunoSEQ multiplex PCR; in TCRdb, only in-frame clones are kept and a portion is missing. The sample has about 84,000 clones, 92% seen once. The chain uses TRBV30 and TRBJ2-7; a weak D match, TRBD2 (6 bases). Sequencing used T cells isolated from PBMCs. The source is a human donor in good health. The chain's CDR3 is CAWSLRECSGGKCEQYF. In nucleotides, the CDR3 is TGTGCCTGGAGTTTACGGGAGTGTTCAGGCGGAAAGTGCGAGCAGTACTTC.